This T cell receptor (beta chain) stems from a study of CD8+ T cells in alopecia areata (dated by TCRdb to between 2018 and 2020). Broadly, across the study: Treated patients were enrolled in an open-label pilot trial of oral tofacitinib, 5 to 10 mg twice daily, for moderate-to-severe alopecia areata. Tofacitinib-treated patients had biopsies at baseline and at 4 and 24 weeks of treatment, with a later scalp biopsy in several patients. Clonality in the scalp was compared among normal scalp (n=4), patchy alopecia areata scalp (n=8), and alopecia totalis/universalis scalp (n=8). The SALT score, which quantifies the percentage of affected scalp surface area, was used to measure disease severity in treated patients. Patients stayed on tofacitinib for 6 to 18 months and then had 6 months of follow-up off drug so that delayed response and recurrence could be assessed. immunoSEQ multiplex PCR using 35 Vbeta forward primers and 13 Jbeta reverse primers was used to amplify TCRbeta CDR3 regions. To study T cell clonal expansion in alopecia areata, the researchers applied high-throughput TCRbeta sequencing to both the C3H/HeJ mouse model and human patients. Scalp tissue and sorted CD4+ and CD8+ peripheral blood T cells from patchy and totalis/universalis alopecia areata patients and from healthy controls were covered by human TCRbeta sequencing. The RNA source kit depended on sample type: the PAXgene miRNA kit for fixed scalp, the miRNeasy kit for PBMCs, and the RNeasy kit for mouse skin.

To prepare the library, the immunoSEQ multiplex PCR assay was applied. RNA was extracted from all samples and reverse transcribed into cDNA, which served as template for TCR sequencing. First-strand cDNA was synthesized with SuperScript III using a 2:1 mix of oligo-dT and random hexamers. A synthetic immune receptor repertoire was used to measure amplification bias, and any remaining bias was corrected computationally. For the original study's pipeline: After raw reads were preprocessed to remove errors, the CDR3 was defined following IMGT conventions as running from the conserved cysteine to phenylalanine. To get clonality, Shannon entropy was normalized by log2 of the number of productive unique TCRs and the result was subtracted from 1. Whether scalp clones were CD4 or CD8 was inferred by matching scalp TCRbeta sequences against CD4 and CD8 repertoires sorted from blood. TCRdb retrieved this table from immuneACCESS and kept in-frame rearrangements only. Not all clones are present; in checked studies, unresolved V genes account for under half, and no reason is known for the remainder. Clone size and the V and J calls come from that table; the DNA yielded D and trimming. This sample lists about 120,000 clones; about 54% were detected once. The ten largest clones take up approximately 31% of the sample.

Looking up the germline V gene (reference sequence) yields CDR1 MNHEY and CDR2 SMNVEV. V is cut back by 5 bases and J by 6 bases, with 9 bases in the junction unmatched. Taken from cysteine to phenylalanine, the CDR3 has 16 residues. Only the CDR3 region is kept as DNA, spanning 48 bases read in frame from base 1. The sample's time point label, in plain terms: about 4 weeks on oral tofacitinib. Reading the label with the study, this specimen's treatment or condition is: oral pan-JAK inhibitor, 5-10 mg twice daily. Lesional scalp punch biopsies and peripheral blood were collected from alopecia areata patients. After PBMCs were isolated by density centrifugation and stained for CD3, CD4 and CD8, a FACSAria was used to sort CD4+ and CD8+ T cells. Comment on this clone: Which antigen it targets is not known. No much larger clone exists at a distance of one base, and base qualities are not known.

On the study overall, not on this receptor specifically: Unlike mouse skin, which is dominated by gammadelta T cells, normal human skin has resident alphabeta T cells that are also sequenced, and this complicates analysis of the scalp TCR repertoire. The treated cohort was small, with a single nonresponder, so links between baseline CD8+ expansion and response need larger studies. With tofacitinib, both scalp clonality and the number of expanded CD8+ clones among the top 100 scalp clones went down significantly. During tofacitinib treatment, many expanded lesional clones remained in scalp and blood, and this persistence may partly explain relapse after treatment is stopped. Lesional scalp, especially in alopecia totalis/universalis, showed higher clonality and more expanded CD8+ clones than normal scalp, suggesting antigenic drive. Compared with mice, TCR sequences shared between patients were less clear, possibly partly because of HLA diversity across the patient population.

The sequencing here drew on CD8+ T cells sorted from blood, taken at week 4, from a patient treated with tofacitinib. The sequence was collected from a human donor with alopecia areata. The chain is made from TRBV27 and TRBJ2-3; 12 central nucleotides agree with TRBD2. The nucleotide sequence reads as follows: TGTGCCAGCAGTCCCGTTCTAGCGGGGGGGCGGGATACGCAGTATTTT. Translation gives CASSPVLAGGRDTQYF.